The next 23 T cell receptor beta chains were all read from a single sample in a study of identifying expanded T cells in peripheral blood. Assay used: immunoSEQ multiplex PCR; TCRdb lists only in-frame clones, some missing. The sample records roughly 100,000 clones, more than 70% being singletons. The sequenced sample consisted of blood. The receptor source for this set is a person aged 18 to 70 in good health.

Written as DNA, the CDR3 is TGTGCCAGCAGTCCCGGCGGAGATGAAAAACTGTTTTTT. Its protein product is CASSPGGDEKLFF. The chain recombines TRBV28 with TRBJ1-4; D ambiguous. V was trimmed by 5 bases and J by 6 bases, leaving 10 bases between them. This CDR3 region has 13 residues. In germline, CDR1 is MDHEN, CDR2 SYDVKM.

The V gene is TRBV2, the J gene TRBJ2-6, with 12 positions matching TRBD1. V was clipped by 8 bases and J by 3 bases; unmatched bases: 5. The germline V gene encodes CDR1 SNHLY and CDR2 FYNNEI. The CDR3 covers 16 residues. The CDR3 sequence: CASHRDRGHGANVLTF. CDR3 sequence (DNA): TGTGCCAGCCACCGGGACAGGGGGCATGGGGCCAACGTCCTGACTTTC.

This sequence joins TRBV10-2 and TRBJ2-1; D tentatively reads TRBD1 or TRBD2 (5 bases each). The ends were cut back, 4 bases at V and 8 bases at J, with 12 bases in the middle. CDR3 length: 13 amino acids. Looked up from germline, CDR1 is WSHSY and CDR2 is SAAADI. The chain's CDR3 is CASSGQGTDEQFF. The CDR3 coding sequence is TGCGCCAGCAGTGGTCAAGGGACCGATGAGCAGTTCTTC.

The V and J genes are TRBV4-3 and TRBJ1-1, with D unclear. Trimming took off 1 base at V and 0 bases at J, with 3 bases between the two ends. Germline loops: CDR1 LGHNA, CDR2 YSLEER. The CDR3 consists of 13 residues. This CDR3 is CASSQVLNTEAFF. In DNA form, the CDR3 reads TGCGCCAGCAGCCAAGTACTGAACACTGAAGCTTTCTTT.

The rearrangement uses TRBV7-9 and TRBJ1-5; 8 bases align to TRBD1. The ends lost 5 bases at V and 7 bases at J; junction bases unmatched: 7. Germline assignment: CDR1 SEHNR and CDR2 FQNEAQ (reference sequence). The CDR3 spans 14 residues. The CDR3 coding sequence is TGTGCCAGCAGCCGCGGACAGGGCCGGCAGCCCCAGCATTTT. Amino acid sequence: CASSRGQGRQPQHF.

This sequence joins TRBV29-1 and TRBJ1-3; 9 nucleotides align to TRBD1. V shed 4 bases, J shed 10 bases, and the junction held 14 bases outside the gene matches. The CDR3 loop spans 15 amino acids. CDR1 and CDR2 (germline): SQVTM, ANQGSEA. Here the CDR3 DNA reads TGCAGCGTTGGTTTAACAGGGGGCTTGGTGGAGACCATATATTTT. The encoded protein is CSVGLTGGLVETIYF.

V and J are TRBV7-2 and TRBJ1-3; 9 nucleotides align to TRBD1. CDR3 length: 16 residues. With 3 bases clipped from V and 4 bases from J, the junction kept 7 bases outside the gene matches. Germline lookup yields CDR1 SGHTA and CDR2 FQGNSA. The CDR3 DNA reads as TGTGCCAGCAGCTTCACCGGGACAGGGAGAGGAAACACCATATATTTT. Residues: CASSFTGTGRGNTIYF.

V usage is TRBV5-6 and J usage is TRBJ2-3; D gene unclear. Deletions cut 0 bases from V and 6 bases from J, with 8 bases between. The germline CDR1 and CDR2 sequences are SGHDT and YYEEEE. This CDR3 has 13 residues. The CDR3, as DNA: TGTGCCAGCAGCTTGGTCCCGTTGGATACGCAGTATTTT. This gives the protein CASSLVPLDTQYF. Drawing the rest from reference TRBV5-6 and TRBJ2-3, the complete variable domain is DAGVTQSPTHLIKTRGQQVTLRCSPKSGHDTVSWYQQALGQGPQFIFQYYEEEERQRGNFPDRFSGHQFPNYSSELNVNALLLGDSALYLCASSLVPLDTQYFGPGTRLTVL.

The chain couples TRBV27 to TRBJ1-4; D uncertain. The CDR3 runs 15 residues. In germline, CDR1 is MNHEY, CDR2 SMNVEV (reference sequence). V was trimmed by 4 bases and J by 0 bases, leaving 9 bases between them. The CDR3 DNA is TGTGCCAGCAGTTACGGAGGCGCAACTAATGAAAAACTGTTTTTT. Its translation is CASSYGGATNEKLFF. The complete variable domain, with remaining parts taken from reference TRBV27 and TRBJ1-4, reads EAQVTQNPRYLITVTGKKLTVTCSQNMNHEYMSWYRQDPGLGLRQIYYSMNVEVTDKGDVPEGYKVSRKEKRNFPLILESPSPNQTSLYFCASSYGGATNEKLFFGSGTQLSVL.

The rearrangement joins TRBV6-1 to TRBJ2-5, with a possible D match to TRBD2 (6 bases). There are 13 residues in the CDR3. The germline CDR1 and CDR2 sequences are MNHNS and SASEGT. V was cut by 3 bases and J by 5 bases, with 10 bases left in between. The CDR3 reads CASSEWGDETQYF. The CDR3 bases are TGTGCCAGCAGTGAGTGGGGGGACGAGACCCAGTACTTC.

The chain has TRBV6-4 and TRBJ2-1, with 10 bases matching TRBD2. Unmatched junction bases numbered 4, after V lost 6 bases and J lost 2 bases. Germline lookup yields CDR1 MRHNA and CDR2 SNTAGT. There are 15 residues in the CDR3. The CDR3 loop reads CASRETSGTYNEQFF. Written as DNA, the CDR3 is TGTGCCAGCAGAGAAACTAGCGGGACCTACAATGAGCAGTTCTTC.

The chain has TRBV9 and TRBJ1-6; D call uncertain. Germline V CDR1 and CDR2: SGDLS, YYNGEE. V gave up 1 base and J gave up 5 bases, with 7 bases separating them. This CDR3 contains 14 residues. In nucleotides, the CDR3 is TGTGCCAGCAGCGTATTAACAGATAATTCACCCCTCCACTTT. It translates to CASSVLTDNSPLHF. The complete variable domain, with remaining parts taken from reference TRBV9 and TRBJ1-6, reads DSGVTQTPKHLITATGQRVTLRCSPRSGDLSVYWYQQSLDQGLQFLIQYYNGEERAKGNILERFSAQQFPDLHSELNLSSLELGDSALYFCASSVLTDNSPLHFGNGTRLTVT.

The V gene is TRBV14, the J gene TRBJ1-4; a possible D gene is TRBD1 (6 bases). The germline V and J ends were trimmed by 5 bases and 12 bases, with 10 bases remaining between them. The CDR3 totals 11 residues. CDR1 is SGHDN and CDR2 is FVKESK in the germline V gene. The CDR3 nucleotides are TGTGCCAGCAGCTCAGGGGAAGAACTGTTTTTT. Translated: CASSSGEELFF.

V usage is TRBV7-3 and J usage is TRBJ2-1; 10 bases are shared with TRBD2. CDR3 size: 15 residues. From germline, CDR1 is SGHTA and CDR2 FQGTGA. Unmatched junction bases numbered 8, after V lost 5 bases and J lost 7 bases. DNA for the CDR3: TGTGCCAGCAGCGAGGGGCTAGCGGGAGTAAATGAGCAGTTCTTC. Amino acids: CASSEGLAGVNEQFF.

The chain joins TRBV4-3 to TRBJ1-3; TRBD1 aligns across 8 bases. Looked up from germline, CDR1 is LGHNA and CDR2 is YSLEER. CDR3 length: 16 amino acids. The V segment lost 4 bases and the J segment 0 bases; nucleotides outside the gene matches: 5. Here the CDR3 reads CASSRGQGFSGNTIYF. As DNA, the CDR3 is TGCGCCAGCAGCCGAGGACAGGGTTTCTCTGGAAACACCATATATTTT.

The chain recombines TRBV6-5 with TRBJ1-2; 9 bases are shared with TRBD1. J lost 5 bases, V lost 7 bases, and 11 bases had no gene match. The CDR3 contains 15 residues. Germline V CDR1 and CDR2: MNHEY, SVGAGI. The CDR3 nucleotides read TGTGCCAGCACCCTCGGACAGGGGTTTAGATATGGCTACACCTTC. Its protein product is CASTLGQGFRYGYTF.

The V call is TRBV7-3, the J call TRBJ1-6; D may be TRBD1 (6 bases). The CDR3 is 13 residues long. Trimming stripped 5 bases from V and 14 bases from J, with 16 bases between. Germline V gene lookup returns CDR1 SGHTA and CDR2 FQGTGA. CDR3 amino acids: CASSVYRVSALHF. The DNA for the CDR3 is TGTGCCAGCAGCGTATACAGGGTCTCGGCCCTCCACTTT.

This clone was picked up one time. CDR3 residues: CASRLRQGGELFF. The DNA for the CDR3 is TGTGCCAGCAGGCTCAGACAGGGCGGGGAGCTGTTTTTT. The gene calls are TRBV28 and TRBJ2-2, with 7 bases fitting TRBD1. V was clipped by 6 bases and J by 7 bases; unmatched bases: 5. This CDR3 has 13 amino acids. The V gene's germline CDR1 is MDHEN and CDR2 SYDVKM.

The chain combines TRBV5-1 with TRBJ2-1; 11 bases agree with TRBD1. Losses at the gene ends were 5 bases for V and 3 bases for J; bases not matched to a gene: 7. This CDR3 is 16 amino acids long. Germline V gene data show CDR1 as SGHRS and CDR2 as YFSETQ. Written as DNA, the CDR3 is TGCGCCAGCAGGACCCGGACAGGGGGCTACTACAATGAGCAGTTCTTC. Amino acid sequence: CASRTRTGGYYNEQFF.

This clone was found once. V usage is TRBV2 and J usage is TRBJ2-1; 15 bases match TRBD2. The CDR3 is 15 amino acids. Germline CDR1 SNHLY, CDR2 FYNNEI. V was clipped by 4 bases and J by 5 bases; unmatched bases: 0. Here the CDR3 reads CASSGTSGGDNEQFF. The DNA for the CDR3 is TGTGCCAGCAGTGGGACTAGCGGGGGGGACAATGAGCAGTTCTTC.

This clone was seen only once. The genes are TRBV2 and TRBJ1-2; no definite D call. CDR1 and CDR2 from the germline V gene are SNHLY and FYNNEI. The CDR3 contains 13 residues. Trimming stripped 1 base from V and 4 bases from J, with 7 bases between. This chain's CDR3 is CASSEGGRYGYTF. The CDR3, as DNA: TGTGCCAGCAGTGAAGGAGGCCGCTATGGCTACACCTTC.

This clone was picked up one time. The chain combines TRBV19 with TRBJ2-7; D might be TRBD1 or TRBD2, each matching 6 bases. The CDR3 is 15 amino acids. V was clipped by 3 bases and J by 2 bases, with 14 bases between them. Germline V gene data show CDR1 as LNHDA and CDR2 as SQIVND (reference sequence). The CDR3 DNA reads as TGTGCCAGTAGTATGGGGGGCGCCGTGGCCTACGAGCAGTACTTC. Its translation is CASSMGGAVAYEQYF.

This rearrangement joins TRBV7-3 to TRBJ2-1, with 8 nucleotides matching TRBD2. CDR3 size: 16 residues. The J segment lost 5 bases and the V segment lost 4 bases, leaving 10 bases of the junction unmatched. Germline V gene data show CDR1 as SGHTA and CDR2 as FQGTGA. As DNA, the CDR3 is TGTGCCAGCAGCTCCTGGGGTAGCGGGGCCCACAATGAGCAGTTCTTC. It encodes CASSSWGSGAHNEQFF.